This record covers a single T cell receptor (beta chain). Authors' processing steps: Researchers report that nucleated cell counts were estimated from reference gene primer amplification. Clones were sequenced by immunoSEQ multiplex PCR, and TCRdb holds only the in-frame ones, with some missing. V, J and clone size are taken as reported in that table, and D and trimming were inferred from the DNA itself. The table has under 350,000 clones, less than 90% seen once. This entry is derived from a study of blood T cell repertoires in COVID-19. Study in general: The United States, Italy and Spain supplied acute and convalescent COVID-19 samples. Sample material is recorded as cDNA or gDNA derived from T cells, B-cell-depleted T cells, or PBMCs.

V gave up 2 bases and J gave up 6 bases, with 13 bases separating them. The CDR3 loop spans 14 amino acids. From germline, CDR1 is KGHDR and CDR2 SFDVKD. The chain joins TRBV24-1 to TRBJ2-7, with D hard to call. Sequences were obtained from peripheral blood. This receptor was identified in a human donor in a cohort sampled during active COVID-19. The CDR3 nucleotides are TGTGCCACCAGTGATTCTACCACTACTGTCGAGCAGTACTTC. Protein sequence: CATSDSTTTVEQYF.